This TCR beta chain stems from a study of OX40 agonist ivuxolimab in advanced cancers. Looking at the study overall: Partial responses were achieved by three patients: one hepatocellular carcinoma, two cutaneous melanoma.

Method: immunoSEQ multiplex PCR; TCRdb's copy keeps in-frame clones and lacks some. The sample has about 52,000 clones, around 93% seen once. CDR3 length equals 15 residues. The germline V gene has CDR1 LNHNV and CDR2 YYDKDF (reference sequence). Trimming left V 0 bases short and J 8 bases short, with 14 bases between. Points on this clone: The antigen is unknown.

Study conclusions and caveats: Antigen specificity remained undetermined for the expanded peripheral T cells.

This receptor was identified in an adult with an advanced solid tumor such as melanoma, head and neck, liver or kidney cancer. The sequenced sample was CD4+ or CD8+ T cells sorted from blood, obtained in a trial of the OX40 agonist ivuxolimab. The genes are TRBV15 and TRBJ2-1; the D gene is possibly TRBD2 (5 bases). The CDR3 loop reads CATSRDGLALDEQFF. CDR3 bases: TGTGCCACCAGCAGAGATGGGCTAGCTCTCGATGAGCAGTTCTTC.